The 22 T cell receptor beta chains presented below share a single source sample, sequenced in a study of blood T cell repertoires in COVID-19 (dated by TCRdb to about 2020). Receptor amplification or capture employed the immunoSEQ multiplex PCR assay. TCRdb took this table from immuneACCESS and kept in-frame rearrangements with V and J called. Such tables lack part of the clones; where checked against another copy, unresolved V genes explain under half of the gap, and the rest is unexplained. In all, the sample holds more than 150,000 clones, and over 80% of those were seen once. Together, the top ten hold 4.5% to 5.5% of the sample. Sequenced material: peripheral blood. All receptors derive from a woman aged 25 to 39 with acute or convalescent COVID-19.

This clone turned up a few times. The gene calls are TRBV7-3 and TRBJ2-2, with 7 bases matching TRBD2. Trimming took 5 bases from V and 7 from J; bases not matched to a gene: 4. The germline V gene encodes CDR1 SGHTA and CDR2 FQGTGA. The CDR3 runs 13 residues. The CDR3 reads CASSVREGGELFF. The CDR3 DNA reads TGTGCCAGCAGCGTAAGGGAGGGCGGGGAGCTGTTTTTT.

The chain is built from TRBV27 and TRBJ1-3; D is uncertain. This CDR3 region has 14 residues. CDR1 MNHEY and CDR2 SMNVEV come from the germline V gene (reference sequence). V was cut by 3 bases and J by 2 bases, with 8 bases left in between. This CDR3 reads CASSFSRTGNTIYF. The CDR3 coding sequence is TGTGCCAGCAGTTTCTCGAGGACTGGAAACACCATATATTTT.

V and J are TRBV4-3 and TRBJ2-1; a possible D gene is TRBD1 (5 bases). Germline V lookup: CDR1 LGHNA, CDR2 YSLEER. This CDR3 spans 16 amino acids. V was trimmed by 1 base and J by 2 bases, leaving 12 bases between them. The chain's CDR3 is CASSQVGRIAYNEQFF. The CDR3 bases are TGCGCCAGCAGCCAAGTGGGGCGGATTGCCTACAATGAGCAGTTCTTC.

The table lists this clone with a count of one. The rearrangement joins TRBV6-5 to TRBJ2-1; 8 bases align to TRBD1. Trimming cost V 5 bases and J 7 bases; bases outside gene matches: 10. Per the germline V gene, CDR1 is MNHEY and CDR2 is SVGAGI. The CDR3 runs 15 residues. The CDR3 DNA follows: TGTGCCAGCAGTCCTGGACAGGGTTTCCTGAATGAGCAGTTCTTC. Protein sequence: CASSPGQGFLNEQFF.

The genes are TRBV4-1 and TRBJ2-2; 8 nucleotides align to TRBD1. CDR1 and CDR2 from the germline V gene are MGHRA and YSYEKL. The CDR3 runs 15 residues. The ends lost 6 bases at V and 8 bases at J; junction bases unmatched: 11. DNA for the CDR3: TGCGCCAGCAGAGGAGGGACAGGTCTGAATGGGGAGCTGTTTTTT. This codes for CASRGGTGLNGELFF.

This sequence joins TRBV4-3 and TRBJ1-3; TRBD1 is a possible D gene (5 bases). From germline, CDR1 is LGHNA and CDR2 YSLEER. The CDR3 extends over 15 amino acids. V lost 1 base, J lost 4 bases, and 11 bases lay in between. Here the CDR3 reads CASSQAAGRGNTIYF. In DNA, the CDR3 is TGCGCCAGCAGCCAAGCTGCAGGGCGCGGAAACACCATATATTTT.

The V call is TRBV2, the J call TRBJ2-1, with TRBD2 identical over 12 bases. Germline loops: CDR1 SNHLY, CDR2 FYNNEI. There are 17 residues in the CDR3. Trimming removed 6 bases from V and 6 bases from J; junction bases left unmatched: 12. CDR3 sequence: CASSYRLAGEVPNEQFF. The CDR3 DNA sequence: TGTGCCAGCAGCTATAGACTAGCGGGGGAGGTCCCCAATGAGCAGTTCTTC.

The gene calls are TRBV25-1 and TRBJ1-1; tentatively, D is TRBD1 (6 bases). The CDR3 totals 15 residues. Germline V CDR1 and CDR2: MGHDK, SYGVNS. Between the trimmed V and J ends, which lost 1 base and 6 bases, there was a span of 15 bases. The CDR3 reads CASSEWGQGASEAFF. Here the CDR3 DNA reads TGTGCCAGCAGTGAATGGGGGCAGGGCGCCTCTGAAGCTTTCTTT.

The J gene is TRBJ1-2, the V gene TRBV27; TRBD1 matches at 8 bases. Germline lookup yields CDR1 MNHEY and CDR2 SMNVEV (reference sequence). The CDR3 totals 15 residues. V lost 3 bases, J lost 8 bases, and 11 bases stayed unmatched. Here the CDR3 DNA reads TGTGCCAGCAGTTTGCAGGGGGCGTCTAATTTAGGCTACACCTTC. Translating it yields CASSLQGASNLGYTF.

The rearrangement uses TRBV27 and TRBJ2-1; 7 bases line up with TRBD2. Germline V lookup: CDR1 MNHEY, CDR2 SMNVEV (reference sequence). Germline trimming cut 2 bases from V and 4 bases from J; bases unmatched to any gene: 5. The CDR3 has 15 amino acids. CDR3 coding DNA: TGTGCCAGCAGTTTAGCGGGAGCGGCGTACAATGAGCAGTTCTTC. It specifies CASSLAGAAYNEQFF.

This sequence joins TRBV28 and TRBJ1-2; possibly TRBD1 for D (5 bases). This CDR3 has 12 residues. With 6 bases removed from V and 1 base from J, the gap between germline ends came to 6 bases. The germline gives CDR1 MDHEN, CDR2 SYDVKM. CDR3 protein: CASRDSNYGYTF. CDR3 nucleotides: TGTGCCAGCAGAGACAGTAACTATGGCTACACCTTC.

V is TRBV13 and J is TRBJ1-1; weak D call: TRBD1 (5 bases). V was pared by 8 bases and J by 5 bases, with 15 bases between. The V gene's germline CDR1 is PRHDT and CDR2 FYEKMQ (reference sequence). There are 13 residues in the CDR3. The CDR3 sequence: CASRGGTVTEAFF. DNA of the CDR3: TGTGCCAGCCGTGGAGGGACGGTGACTGAAGCTTTCTTT.

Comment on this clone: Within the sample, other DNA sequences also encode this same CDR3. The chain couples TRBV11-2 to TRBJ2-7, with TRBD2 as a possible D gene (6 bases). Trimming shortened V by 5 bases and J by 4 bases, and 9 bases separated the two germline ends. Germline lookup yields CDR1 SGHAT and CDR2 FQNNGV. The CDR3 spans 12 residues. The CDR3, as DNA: TGTGCCAGCAGCCCTGGGGGGTACGAGCAGTACTTC. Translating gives CASSPGGYEQYF.

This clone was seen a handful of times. The CDR3 bases are TGTGCCAGCAGTTACTTCAGTCAGGGCTCCTACGAGCAGTACTTC. It encodes CASSYFSQGSYEQYF. The chain joins TRBV6-2 or TRBV6-3 to TRBJ2-7; the D gene is possibly TRBD1 (5 bases). CDR1 and CDR2 (germline): MNHEY, SVGEGT. V was trimmed by 1 base and J by 0 bases, leaving 10 bases between them. This CDR3 contains 15 residues.

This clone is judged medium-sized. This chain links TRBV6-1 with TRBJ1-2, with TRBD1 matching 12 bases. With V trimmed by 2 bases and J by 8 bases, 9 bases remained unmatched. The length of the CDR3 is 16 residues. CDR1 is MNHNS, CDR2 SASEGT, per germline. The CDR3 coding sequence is TGTGCCAGCAGTGAAAACACCGGGACAGGGGGCGGAGGCTACACCTTC. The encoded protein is CASSENTGTGGGGYTF.

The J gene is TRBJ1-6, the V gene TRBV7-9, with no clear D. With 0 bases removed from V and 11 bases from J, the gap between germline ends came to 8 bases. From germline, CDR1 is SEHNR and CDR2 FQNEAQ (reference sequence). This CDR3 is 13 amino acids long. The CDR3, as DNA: TGTGCCAGCAGCTTAGCGGGGAGTGCACCCCTCCACTTT. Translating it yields CASSLAGSAPLHF.

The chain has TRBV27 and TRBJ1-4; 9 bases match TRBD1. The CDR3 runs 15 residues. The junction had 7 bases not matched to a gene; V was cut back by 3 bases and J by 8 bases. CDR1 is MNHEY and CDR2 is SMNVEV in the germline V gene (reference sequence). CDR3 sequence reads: CASSLYGTGLEKLFF. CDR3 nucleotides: TGTGCCAGCAGTTTGTACGGGACAGGGTTAGAAAAACTGTTTTTT.

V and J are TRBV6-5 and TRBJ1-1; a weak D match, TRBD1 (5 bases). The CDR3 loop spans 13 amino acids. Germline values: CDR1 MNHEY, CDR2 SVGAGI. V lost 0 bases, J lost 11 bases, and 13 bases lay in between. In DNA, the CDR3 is TGTGCCAGCAGTTACTCGGGCCCAGGGCGGGCTTTCTTT. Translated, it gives CASSYSGPGRAFF.

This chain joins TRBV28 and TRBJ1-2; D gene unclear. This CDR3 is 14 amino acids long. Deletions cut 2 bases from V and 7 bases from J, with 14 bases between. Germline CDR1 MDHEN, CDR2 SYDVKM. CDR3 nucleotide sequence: TGTGCCAGCAGTTTAGGCCCTTGGAGGCTTGGCTACACCTTC. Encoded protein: CASSLGPWRLGYTF.

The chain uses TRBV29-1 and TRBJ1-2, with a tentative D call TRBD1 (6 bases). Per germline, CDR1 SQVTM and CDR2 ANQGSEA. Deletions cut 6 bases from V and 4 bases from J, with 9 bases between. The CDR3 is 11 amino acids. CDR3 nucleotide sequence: TGCAGCGTGGGGGACACCTATGGCTACACCTTC. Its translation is CSVGDTYGYTF. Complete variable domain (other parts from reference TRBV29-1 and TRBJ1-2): SAVISQKPSRDICQRGTSLTIQCQVDSQVTMMFWYRQQPGQSLTLIATANQGSEATYESGFVIDKFPISRPNLTFSTLTVSNMSPEDSSIYLCSVGDTYGYTFGSGTRLTVV.

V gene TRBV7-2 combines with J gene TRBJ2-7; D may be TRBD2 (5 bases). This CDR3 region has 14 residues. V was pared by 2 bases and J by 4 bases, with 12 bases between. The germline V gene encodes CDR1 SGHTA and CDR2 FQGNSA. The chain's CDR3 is CASSLIGGSYEQYF. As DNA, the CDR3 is TGTGCCAGCAGCTTAATCGGCGGGTCGTACGAGCAGTACTTC.

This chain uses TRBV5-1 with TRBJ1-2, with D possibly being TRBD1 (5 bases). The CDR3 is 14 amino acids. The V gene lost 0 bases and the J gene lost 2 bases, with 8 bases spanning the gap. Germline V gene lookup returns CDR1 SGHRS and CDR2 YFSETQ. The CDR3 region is CASSLADRNYGYTF. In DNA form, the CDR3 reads TGCGCCAGCAGCTTGGCCGACAGAAACTATGGCTACACCTTC.